This T cell receptor beta chain emerged from a study of neoadjuvant nivolumab and ipilimumab in lung cancer. Study-wide results and caveats: Blood richness before therapy tracked richness in tumors resected after neoadjuvant therapy. Compared with tumor-adjacent uninvolved lung, resected tumors showed greater richness and clonality. From pretherapy to surgery, tumor richness and clonality rose with dual therapy.

As regards this clone: Its antigen is currently unknown.

Looked up from germline, CDR1 is MNHNS and CDR2 is SASEGT. V was trimmed by 4 bases and J by 6 bases, leaving 7 bases between them. This CDR3 spans 11 amino acids. Measured with immunoSEQ multiplex PCR; TCRdb has only the in-frame clones, and not every one. Among 10,000 to 15,000 clones, around 95% were seen once, and the ten largest hold 2% to 3%. This receptor was taken from an adult with non-small cell lung cancer. This sequence joins TRBV6-1 and TRBJ2-7; the D gene is possibly TRBD1 (5 bases). This specimen consisted of peripheral blood, obtained after neoadjuvant nivolumab, alone or with ipilimumab, at or shortly before surgery. The CDR3 loop is CASSGQLEQYF. CDR3 sequence (DNA): TGTGCCAGCAGTGGACAGCTCGAGCAGTACTTC.